These 5 T cell receptor beta chains were sequenced from one sample in a study of T cells in Graves' hyperthyroidism and ophthalmopathy. Amplified TCR beta CDR3 regions came from RNA transcripts. The HTBI primer set drove a first-round RT-PCR of the TCR CDR3. TCRdb processed the multiplex PCR reads anew with MiXCR; each CDR3 protein has one entry. The table lists about 590,000 distinct CDR3 sequences, 11% to 15% of them singletons. Sequenced material: blood. These receptor sequences come from a woman younger than 35 with Graves' ophthalmopathy.

At least ten counts were recorded for this clonotype. The J gene is TRBJ2-1, the V gene TRBV14; D gene unclear. The V gene's germline CDR1 is SGHDN and CDR2 FVKESK. V was pared by 4 bases and J by 6 bases, with 19 bases between. CDR3 length equals 16 residues. The CDR3, as DNA: TGTGCCAGCAGCCCCCAAATCGGGCCCAGTCCCAATGAGCAGTTCTTC. Translation: CASSPQIGPSPNEQFF. Filled out from reference TRBV14 and TRBJ2-1, the complete variable domain reads EAGVTQFPSHSVIEKGQTVTLRCDPISGHDNLYWYRRVMGKEIKFLLHFVKESKQDESGMPNNRFLAERTGGTYSTLKVQPAELEDSGVYFCASSPQIGPSPNEQFFGPGTRLTVL.

This chain links TRBV19 with TRBJ1-1, with a tentative D call TRBD1 (5 bases). Germline lookup yields CDR1 LNHDA and CDR2 SQIVND (reference sequence). The CDR3 totals 15 residues. V gave up 7 bases and J gave up 0 bases, with 15 bases separating them. This CDR3 is CASTFGRGMNTEAFF. The CDR3 DNA sequence: TGTGCCAGTACCTTCGGGAGGGGCATGAACACTGAAGCTTTCTTT.

The chain employs TRBV2 and TRBJ1-5; D remains unclear. The V end lost 3 bases, the J end lost 6 bases, and 9 bases lay between the germline ends. Germline V CDR1 and CDR2: SNHLY, FYNNEI. The CDR3 runs to 13 residues. As DNA, the CDR3 is TGTGCCAGCAGTGATGAGGGTAGTCAGCCCCAGCATTTT. Translation gives CASSDEGSQPQHF.

Remarks on this clonotype: A much larger clonotype is one base distant, so this may be a read error. The chain employs TRBV27 and TRBJ2-7; possible D gene TRBD1, 6 bases. CDR1 and CDR2 (germline): MNHEY, SMNVEV (reference sequence). The CDR3 is made up of 16 amino acids. The DNA for the CDR3 is TGTGCCAGCAGTCCCAAGGGATGGGGACAAATCTACGAGCAGCACTTC. Translated: CASSPKGWGQIYEQHF.

This clonotype occurred many times. The chain joins TRBV28 to TRBJ2-3; D is unresolved. CDR1 and CDR2 (germline): MDHEN, SYDVKM. The V and J ends lost 0 bases and 0 bases respectively, with 13 bases between them. This CDR3 has 17 residues. The CDR3 nucleotides read TGTGCCAGCAGTTTATGGTCACTGGAGTCTAGCACAGATACGCAGTATTTT. Its translation is CASSLWSLESSTDTQYF. Full variable domain (outside the CDR3, taken from reference TRBV28 and TRBJ2-3): DVKVTQSSRYLVKRTGEKVFLECVQDMDHENMFWYRQDPGLGLRLIYFSYDVKMKEKGDIPEGYSVSREKKERFSLILESASTNQTSMYLCASSLWSLESSTDTQYFGPGTRLTVL.